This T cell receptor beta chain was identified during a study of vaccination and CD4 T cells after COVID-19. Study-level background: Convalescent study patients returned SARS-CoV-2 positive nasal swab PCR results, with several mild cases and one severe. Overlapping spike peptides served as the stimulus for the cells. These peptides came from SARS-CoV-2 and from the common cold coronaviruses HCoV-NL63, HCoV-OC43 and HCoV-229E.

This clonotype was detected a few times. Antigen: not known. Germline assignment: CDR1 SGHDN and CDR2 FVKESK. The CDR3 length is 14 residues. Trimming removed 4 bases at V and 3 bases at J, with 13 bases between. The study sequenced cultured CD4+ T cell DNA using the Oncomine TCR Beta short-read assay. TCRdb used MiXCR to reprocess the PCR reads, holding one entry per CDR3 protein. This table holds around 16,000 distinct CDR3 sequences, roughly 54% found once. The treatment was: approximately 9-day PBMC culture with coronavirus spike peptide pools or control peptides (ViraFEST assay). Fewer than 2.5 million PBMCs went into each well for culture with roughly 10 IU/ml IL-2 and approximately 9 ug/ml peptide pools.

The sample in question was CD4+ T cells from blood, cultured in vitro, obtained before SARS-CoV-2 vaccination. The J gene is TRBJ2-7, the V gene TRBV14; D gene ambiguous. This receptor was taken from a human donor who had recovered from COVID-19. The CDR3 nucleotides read TGTGCCAGCAGCCGAGGACCGACCGGCTACGAGCAGTACTTC. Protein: CASSRGPTGYEQYF.